Listed below are T cell receptor beta chains from one sample, sequenced in a study of blood T cell repertoires in COVID-19. Clones were sequenced by immunoSEQ multiplex PCR, and TCRdb holds only the in-frame ones, with some missing. The data hold around 140,000 clones, with 75% to 90% observed a single time. The sequencing sample was made of peripheral blood. All receptors come from a man in his 70s who had recovered from COVID-19. Each CDR3 is given with its conserved first and last residue. Fields, in order: J gene, V gene, clone size, CDR3 protein. Where a row states a size, it is once, few, many or the class of an expanded clone; other rows omit it.

TRBJ1-1 TRBV4-1 once CASSQDEDREAFF
TRBJ1-2 TRBV12-3/TRBV12-4 . CASSWRGNYGYTF
TRBJ2-5 TRBV29-1 . CSVAPGQLEETQYF
TRBJ1-4 TRBV7-2 many CASSLATGYNEKLFF
TRBJ1-2 TRBV2 . CASSGADYGYTF
TRBJ2-3 TRBV19 . CASREGAQGDTQYF
TRBJ2-7 TRBV2 . CASIEREESYEQYF
TRBJ1-6 TRBV3-1/TRBV3-2 once CASSQGGFDSPLHF
TRBJ1-2 TRBV6-6 . CASSFSEQGFYGYTF
TRBJ1-1 TRBV28 . CASRIRAEDTEAFF
TRBJ2-2 TRBV18 once CASLQSGTGDTGELFF
TRBJ2-4 TRBV18 . CASSPTGGSTYIQYF
TRBJ2-1 TRBV11-2 once CASSFLGERSDEQFF
TRBJ2-7 TRBV18 . CASITGTGGHEQYF
TRBJ1-1 TRBV7-9 once CASSLGPGQAVNTEAFF
TRBJ1-6 TRBV25-1 . CASSEAGSPLHF